These T cell receptor beta chains were read from a single sample in a study of shared clonotypes between healthy human individuals. The data were produced by immunoSEQ multiplex PCR, yet TCRdb's version contains in-frame clones alone and is incomplete. The sample lists nearly 2 million clones, about 95% occurring once. The sequenced sample was naive CD8+ T cells sorted from blood. The receptors were gathered from a man in his late teens or twenties in good health. Both conserved end residues are part of each CDR3. D genes are given only for firm matches. The size entry is marked missing in some rows and otherwise reads once, few, many or a size class.

NA	NA	TRBV7-2	TRBJ2-7	TGTGCCAGCAGCTTAGCTTACGGCTCCTACGAGCAGTACTTC	CASSLAYGSYEQYF
NA	NA	TRBV15	TRBJ2-1	TGTGCCACCAGCGGAGGCTCGGGGGGCCAATCGTACAATGAGCAGTTCTTC	CATSGGSGGQSYNEQFF
NA	NA	TRBV5-1	TRBJ2-5	TGCGCCAGCAGCTTGAGGGGGTTATACCAAGAGACCCAGTACTTC	CASSLRGLYQETQYF
NA	NA	TRBV15	TRBJ1-6	TGTGCCACCAGCCGGGACACGGGGGTAAGGGCTTATAATTCACCCCTCCACTTT	CATSRDTGVRAYNSPLHF
NA	TRBD1	TRBV2	TRBJ2-7	TGTGCCAGCACTGACAGGGTCTACGAGCAGTACTTC	CASTDRVYEQYF
NA	TRBD2	TRBV15	TRBJ2-1	TGTGCCACCAGCAGAGTATGGGAGGGCCAGAATGAGCAGTTCTTC	CATSRVWEGQNEQFF
NA	TRBD1	TRBV2	TRBJ1-5	TGTGCCAGCACCGGGTTTATGGGACAGGGGAATCAGCCCCAGCATTTT	CASTGFMGQGNQPQHF
NA	TRBD2	TRBV18	TRBJ2-7	TGTGCCAGCTCACCACTTGGCGGGAGTACTTACGAGCAGTACTTC	CASSPLGGSTYEQYF
NA	NA	TRBV5-6	TRBJ2-5	TGTGCCAGCAGCTCTCTGGAGATAGGAGAGACCCAGTACTTC	CASSSLEIGETQYF
once	NA	TRBV4-3	TRBJ2-2	TGCGCCAGCAGCCAAGCGACCGCCGGGGAGCTGTTTTTT	CASSQATAGELFF
NA	NA	TRBV5-1	TRBJ2-3	TGCGCCAGCAGCTTGGAAGGAGGGGGTACAGATACGCAGTATTTT	CASSLEGGGTDTQYF
NA	NA	TRBV30	TRBJ2-7	TGTGCCTGGAGCCTTTCGGGTTACGAGCAGTACTTC	CAWSLSGYEQYF
NA	NA	TRBV18	TRBJ1-1	TGTGCCAGCTCACCCAACGATTACCAGACAGACACCGTTGAAGCTTTCTTT	CASSPNDYQTDTVEAFF
NA	NA	TRBV5-4	TRBJ1-4	TGTGCCAGCAGCCCTTCTCCCGGGGTTTCGGAAAAACTGTTTTTT	CASSPSPGVSEKLFF
NA	NA	TRBV5-6	TRBJ2-7	TGTGCCAGCAGCTTGTACTACGAGCAGTACTTC	CASSLYYEQYF
NA	TRBD2	TRBV11-2	TRBJ2-1	TGTGCCAGCAGCGCCCCCCGGGAGGGGGTTAATGAGCAGTTCTTC	CASSAPREGVNEQFF
NA	NA	TRBV15	TRBJ2-7	TGTGCCACCAGCAGATCTTACGAGCAGTACTTC	CATSRSYEQYF
NA	NA	TRBV23-1	TRBJ1-5	TGCGCCAGCCCCACGCCCCAGCATTTT	CASPTPQHF
NA	TRBD2	TRBV5-6	TRBJ2-3	TGTGCCAGCAGCCTGATTGAGCGGGGAGTAACAGATACGCAGTATTTT	CASSLIERGVTDTQYF
NA	TRBD1	TRBV6-6	TRBJ2-5	TGTGCCAGCAGTCCCCCGACAGGGGGCCTTGAGACCCAGTACTTC	CASSPPTGGLETQYF
NA	TRBD1	TRBV7-9	TRBJ1-6	TGTGCCAGCAGCCAGACAGGGGGTTCACCCCTCCACTTT	CASSQTGGSPLHF
NA	TRBD1	TRBV14	TRBJ2-1	TGTGCCAGCAGCCAAGATCTAGGACAGGGGATGGGGCAGTTCTTC	CASSQDLGQGMGQFF
NA	TRBD1	TRBV5-1	TRBJ1-2	TGCGCCAGCAGCTTGGAGGGACAGGGGTATGGCTACACCTTC	CASSLEGQGYGYTF
NA	NA	TRBV6-6	TRBJ2-7	TGTGCCAGCAGTTACAGCAGGGACGAGCAGTACTTC	CASSYSRDEQYF
NA	NA	TRBV27	TRBJ2-7	TGTGCCAGCAGTTTAGACCCCACGCTCTACGAGCAGTACTTC	CASSLDPTLYEQYF
NA	TRBD1	TRBV30	TRBJ1-2	TGTGCCTGGAGCCCAGGACAGGGGCCTGGCTACACCTTC	CAWSPGQGPGYTF
NA	NA	TRBV29-1	TRBJ2-7	TGCAGCGTTGGGGATTTCGAGCAGTACTTC	CSVGDFEQYF
NA	TRBD1	TRBV19	TRBJ1-1	TGTGCCAGTAGTATGTCCGGACAGGGACGGACTGAAGCTTTCTTT	CASSMSGQGRTEAFF
NA	TRBD2	TRBV6-1	TRBJ2-5	TGTGCCAGCAGTGAAGTAATAGCGGGGGGGTGGGAGACCCAGTACTTC	CASSEVIAGGWETQYF
NA	NA	TRBV4-3	TRBJ2-6	TGCGCCAGCAGCCAAGATCCCCCCAACGTCCTGACTTTC	CASSQDPPNVLTF
NA	NA	TRBV2	TRBJ1-2	TGTGCCAGCAGCCAGGCCCCGGGACAAACGCTCTATGGCTACACCTTC	CASSQAPGQTLYGYTF
NA	TRBD1	TRBV6-5	TRBJ1-3	TGTGCCAGCAGTTACTCTGGGACAGGAATTGGAAACACCATATATTTT	CASSYSGTGIGNTIYF
NA	TRBD2	TRBV28	TRBJ2-1	TGTGCCAGCAGTCCACAACCGGGACTAGCGGGGAAATACAATGAGCAGTTCTTC	CASSPQPGLAGKYNEQFF
NA	NA	TRBV19	TRBJ2-5	TGTGCCAGTAAGGACTGGAAGTACCAAGAGACCCAGTACTTC	CASKDWKYQETQYF
NA	NA	TRBV13	TRBJ2-1	TGTGCCAGCAGCCCCAGGGGAGGACACAATGAGCAGTTCTTC	CASSPRGGHNEQFF
NA	NA	TRBV29-1	TRBJ2-7	TGCAGCGTTCGGCAAGGAAGCTCCTACGAGCAGTACTTC	CSVRQGSSYEQYF
NA	NA	TRBV4-2	TRBJ2-2	TGTGCCAGCAGCCAAGACCAAGGAGGCACCGGGGAGCTGTTTTTT	CASSQDQGGTGELFF
NA	NA	TRBV6-1	TRBJ1-2	TGTGCCAGCGGTCGGCTAGGAACTAACTATGGCTACACCTTC	CASGRLGTNYGYTF
NA	TRBD1	TRBV5-1	TRBJ2-1	TGCGCCAGCAGCGGGACAGGGTCCTACAATGAGCAGTTCTTC	CASSGTGSYNEQFF
NA	NA	TRBV30	TRBJ2-7	TGTGCCTGGAGTGGGGCGGAAGGCCGCGTCGACGAGCAGTACTTC	CAWSGAEGRVDEQYF
NA	NA	TRBV20-1	TRBJ2-7	TGCAGTGCTAGAGACAGCTACGAGCAGTACTTC	CSARDSYEQYF
NA	NA	TRBV11-2	TRBJ2-1	TGTGCCAGCAGTCCCTTTAGGGGGGGGGCGAATGAGCAGTTCTTC	CASSPFRGGANEQFF
NA	TRBD2	TRBV19	TRBJ2-7	TGTGCCAGTAGTATTCGGGGGGACTACGAGCAGTACTTC	CASSIRGDYEQYF
NA	TRBD1	TRBV6-6	TRBJ2-5	TGTGCCAGCACTGGACAGGGAGGCCGGTACCAAGAGACCCAGTACTTC	CASTGQGGRYQETQYF
NA	NA	TRBV28	TRBJ1-2	TGTGCCAGCATCCTACGGCAGAGTCTAATATCTCGTGGCTACACCTTC	CASILRQSLISRGYTF
NA	NA	TRBV27	TRBJ1-2	TGTGCCAGCAGTTTTAGTGGCCCAGGCTATGGCTACACCTTC	CASSFSGPGYGYTF